Below, one T cell receptor (beta chain) is given with its context. What it recognizes is unknown. This sample is drawn from a study of PD-1 blockade in classical Hodgkin lymphoma. Findings and caveats of the study: By C4D1, CD4+ diversity increased significantly, especially in complete responders.

Time point here: cycle 4 day 1 (C4D1), after more than five weeks of nivolumab. Patients all relapsed after autologous stem cell transplantation, and there was variation in brentuximab vedotin exposure. Assay used: immunoSEQ multiplex PCR; TCRdb lists only in-frame clones, some missing. In the table there are 45,000 or so clones, approximately 78% of which are singletons. The receptor was isolated from a human donor with classical Hodgkin lymphoma. Material: peripheral blood mononuclear cells (PBMCs), obtained before the fourth cycle of nivolumab.

The DNA for the CDR3 is TGTGCCAGCAGTGCCCCGGGCAGACAGGGGTCTACGGATACGCAGTATTTT. Amino acid sequence: CASSAPGRQGSTDTQYF. The gene calls are TRBV27 and TRBJ2-3; 8 nucleotides match TRBD1. Trimming took 5 bases from V and 6 from J; bases not matched to a gene: 16. The germline V gene has CDR1 MNHEY and CDR2 SMNVEV (reference sequence). This CDR3 is 17 amino acids long.